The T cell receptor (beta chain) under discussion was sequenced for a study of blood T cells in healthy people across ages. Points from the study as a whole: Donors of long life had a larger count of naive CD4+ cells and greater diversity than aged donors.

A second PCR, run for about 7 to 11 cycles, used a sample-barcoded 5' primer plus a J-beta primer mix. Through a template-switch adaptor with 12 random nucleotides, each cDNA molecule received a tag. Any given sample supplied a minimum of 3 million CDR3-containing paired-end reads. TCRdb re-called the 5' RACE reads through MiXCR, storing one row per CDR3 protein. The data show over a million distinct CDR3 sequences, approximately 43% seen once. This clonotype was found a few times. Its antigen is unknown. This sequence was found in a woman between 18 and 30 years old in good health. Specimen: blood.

The CDR3 is CSARDRANTEAFF. In nucleotides, the CDR3 is TGCAGTGCTAGGGACAGGGCGAACACTGAAGCTTTCTTT. This sequence joins TRBV20-1 and TRBJ1-1, with 8 bases matching TRBD1. The CDR3 consists of 13 residues. V lost 3 bases and J lost 1; bases outside the gene matches: 1. The germline V gene encodes CDR1 DFQATT and CDR2 SNEGSKA (reference sequence).